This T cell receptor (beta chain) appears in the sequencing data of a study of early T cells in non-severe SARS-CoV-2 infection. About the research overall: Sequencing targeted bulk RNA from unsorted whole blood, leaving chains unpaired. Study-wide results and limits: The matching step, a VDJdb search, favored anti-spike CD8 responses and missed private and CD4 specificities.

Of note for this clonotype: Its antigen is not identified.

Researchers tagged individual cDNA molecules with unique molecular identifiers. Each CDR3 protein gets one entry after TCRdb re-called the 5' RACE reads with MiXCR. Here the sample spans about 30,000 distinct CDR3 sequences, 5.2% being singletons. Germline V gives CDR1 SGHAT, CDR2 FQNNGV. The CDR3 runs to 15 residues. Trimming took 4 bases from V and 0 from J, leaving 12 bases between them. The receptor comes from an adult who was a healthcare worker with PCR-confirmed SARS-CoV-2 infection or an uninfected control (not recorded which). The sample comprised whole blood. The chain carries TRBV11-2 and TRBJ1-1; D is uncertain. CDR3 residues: CASSYSQSMNTEAFF. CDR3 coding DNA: TGTGCCAGCAGCTACTCCCAGAGCATGAACACTGAAGCTTTCTTT. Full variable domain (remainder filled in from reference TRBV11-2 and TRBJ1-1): EAGVAQSPRYKIIEKRQSVAFWCNPISGHATLYWYQQILGQGPKLLIQFQNNGVVDDSQLPKDRFSAERLKGVDSTLKIQPAKLEDSAVYLCASSYSQSMNTEAFFGQGTRLTVV.